This TCR beta chain derives from a study of blood T cell repertoires in COVID-19. About the research overall: Material from acute and convalescent COVID-19 was sourced from the United States, Italy and Spain.

While infection was still active, Seattle patients were enrolled and then followed longitudinally. Authors' methods: Amplifying reference gene primers gave estimates of nucleated cell counts. TCRdb keeps only in-frame clones here, not all; method: immunoSEQ multiplex PCR. V and J calls and clone size are copied from that table; D and trimming were computed from the DNA. Among hundreds of thousands of clones, about 93% were seen once, and the ten largest hold around 0.84%. This CDR3 region has 14 residues. V shed 4 bases and J 5 bases; nucleotides not matched to a gene: 6. The germline CDR1 and CDR2 sequences are SGHRS and YFSETQ.

This TCR was sampled from a man in his sixties with COVID-19, enrolled during active disease. The V and J genes are TRBV5-1 and TRBJ2-1, with 7 bases lining up with TRBD1. Sequencing used peripheral blood. The CDR3 is CASSPDRVHNEQFF. DNA of the CDR3: TGCGCCAGCAGCCCCGACAGGGTCCACAATGAGCAGTTCTTC.